The rows below give T cell receptor beta chains drawn from one sample of a study of cytomegalovirus exposure and HLA in healthy donors. TCRdb's table, derived via immunoSEQ multiplex PCR, lists solely in-frame clones and lacks some. The table lists under 200,000 clones, roughly 75% of them singletons. What was sequenced was PBMCs. The receptors were gathered from a middle-aged man in good health and CMV-seronegative. CDR3s include the opening cysteine and the closing phenylalanine or tryptophan. D genes are given only for firm matches. Expanded clones are given a class, and other clones once, few, many or no size at all.

clone_size: .; j_call: TRBJ2-3; v_call: TRBV7-6; d_call: TRBD2; cdr3_nt: TGTGCCAGCAGCCTATTTATTAGCGGGTATAGCTCAGATACGCAGTATTTT; cdr3_aa: CASSLFISGYSSDTQYF
clone_size: .; j_call: TRBJ2-3; v_call: TRBV11-2; d_call: TRBD2; cdr3_nt: TGTGCCAGCAGCTTCACTAGCGGGGGGTCTAGCACAGATACGCAGTATTTT; cdr3_aa: CASSFTSGGSSTDTQYF
clone_size: .; j_call: TRBJ2-3; v_call: TRBV7-3; d_call: TRBD1; cdr3_nt: TGTGCCAGCAGCACATGGGGACAGGGGGCAAGTTGGGAGACCACAGATACGCAGTATTTT; cdr3_aa: CASSTWGQGASWETTDTQYF
clone_size: once; j_call: TRBJ2-5; v_call: TRBV5-6; d_call: .; cdr3_nt: TGTGCCAGCAGCTCAGCATGGGTCGGCAGGCTACAAGAGACCCAGTACTTC; cdr3_aa: CASSSAWVGRLQETQYF
clone_size: few; j_call: TRBJ1-1; v_call: TRBV5-4; d_call: TRBD1; cdr3_nt: TGTGCCTATACTAAACAGGGGATTTGGACTGAAGCTTTCTTT; cdr3_aa: CAYTKQGIWTEAFF
clone_size: .; j_call: TRBJ2-1; v_call: TRBV27; d_call: .; cdr3_nt: TGTGCCAGCAGTCCCCCACGGCCAGGCTCCTACAATGAGCAGTTCTTC; cdr3_aa: CASSPPRPGSYNEQFF
clone_size: .; j_call: TRBJ2-2; v_call: TRBV11-2; d_call: .; cdr3_nt: TGTGCCAGCAGCCACGGGGTATCCGGGGAGCTGTTTTTT; cdr3_aa: CASSHGVSGELFF
clone_size: .; j_call: TRBJ2-3; v_call: TRBV21-1; d_call: .; cdr3_nt: TGTGCCAGCAGCAAAGGGGAGACTAACTCATGCACAGATACGCAGTATTTT; cdr3_aa: CASSKGETNSCTDTQYF
clone_size: .; j_call: TRBJ1-2; v_call: TRBV7-8; d_call: .; cdr3_nt: TGTGCCAGCAGCTTAGAACGTTGGCAGCTAGCTAACTATGGCTACACCTTC; cdr3_aa: CASSLERWQLANYGYTF
clone_size: .; j_call: TRBJ1-2; v_call: TRBV6-4; d_call: .; cdr3_nt: TGTGCCAGCAGTGACTCGATACAGAGCTATGGCTACACCTTC; cdr3_aa: CASSDSIQSYGYTF
clone_size: .; j_call: TRBJ2-3; v_call: TRBV6-1; d_call: .; cdr3_nt: TGTGCCAGCACTTCGGGGGACTCTAGCACAGATACGCAGTATTTT; cdr3_aa: CASTSGDSSTDTQYF
clone_size: .; j_call: TRBJ2-7; v_call: TRBV9; d_call: .; cdr3_nt: TGTGCCAGCAGCGTAGGGCAGGGGACGAACGAGCAGTACTTC; cdr3_aa: CASSVGQGTNEQYF
clone_size: .; j_call: TRBJ2-7; v_call: TRBV19; d_call: .; cdr3_nt: TGTGCCAGTAGTACCCGCCCCGGAGGCGAGCAGTACTTC; cdr3_aa: CASSTRPGGEQYF
clone_size: .; j_call: TRBJ2-7; v_call: TRBV18; d_call: TRBD2; cdr3_nt: TGTGCCAGCTCACTCCAGGGCGGGAGAGGCGAGCAGTACTTC; cdr3_aa: CASSLQGGRGEQYF
clone_size: once; j_call: TRBJ1-5; v_call: TRBV10-3; d_call: TRBD1; cdr3_nt: TGTGCCATCAGTGAGTCGTCTGGACAGGGTAATCAGCCCCAGCATTTT; cdr3_aa: CAISESSGQGNQPQHF
clone_size: once; j_call: TRBJ2-5; v_call: TRBV19; d_call: TRBD2; cdr3_nt: TGTGCCAGTAGTCCGTCGGGGGGCCAAGAGACCCAGTACTTC; cdr3_aa: CASSPSGGQETQYF
clone_size: .; j_call: TRBJ1-1; v_call: TRBV7-9; d_call: .; cdr3_nt: TGTGCCAGCAGCTTACGGGGTACCAACACTGAAGCTTTCTTT; cdr3_aa: CASSLRGTNTEAFF
clone_size: .; j_call: TRBJ1-2; v_call: TRBV4-3; d_call: .; cdr3_nt: TGCGCCAGCAGCCAAGATCCAGGACAGTACTATGGCTACACCTTC; cdr3_aa: CASSQDPGQYYGYTF
clone_size: .; j_call: TRBJ2-7; v_call: TRBV7-2; d_call: TRBD1; cdr3_nt: TGTGCCAGCAGCTTACGGGGACAGGGGGCCTACGAGCAGTACTTC; cdr3_aa: CASSLRGQGAYEQYF
clone_size: .; j_call: TRBJ1-6; v_call: TRBV7-9; d_call: .; cdr3_nt: TGTTCCAGCAGCCGATCTTCCGGGATCTTGAATTCACCCCTCCACTTT; cdr3_aa: CSSSRSSGILNSPLHF
clone_size: .; j_call: TRBJ1-1; v_call: TRBV10-3; d_call: .; cdr3_nt: TGTGCCATCAGTGATTCACAGGAAAGTAACACTGAAGCTTTCTTT; cdr3_aa: CAISDSQESNTEAFF
clone_size: .; j_call: TRBJ1-2; v_call: TRBV6-1; d_call: .; cdr3_nt: TGTGCCAGCAGTGAGGGGGGAGGGGGTTTCTATGGCTACACCTTC; cdr3_aa: CASSEGGGGFYGYTF
clone_size: .; j_call: TRBJ1-1; v_call: TRBV6-6; d_call: TRBD1; cdr3_nt: TGTGCCAGCACCAGGGACAGGGGGTACACTGAAGCTTTCTTT; cdr3_aa: CASTRDRGYTEAFF
clone_size: .; j_call: TRBJ2-7; v_call: TRBV6-6; d_call: .; cdr3_nt: TGTGCCAGCAGGGAGTCACAGGGAAAGTCCTACGAGCAGTACTTC; cdr3_aa: CASRESQGKSYEQYF
clone_size: .; j_call: TRBJ2-5; v_call: TRBV9; d_call: TRBD1; cdr3_nt: TGTGCCAGCAGCGTATCATCCGGGACAGGGGGTCGAGAGACCCAGTACTTC; cdr3_aa: CASSVSSGTGGRETQYF
clone_size: .; j_call: TRBJ1-5; v_call: TRBV7-2; d_call: .; cdr3_nt: TGTGCCAGCAGCTTATGGGGGGATGGTCAGCCCCAGCATTTT; cdr3_aa: CASSLWGDGQPQHF
clone_size: .; j_call: TRBJ2-7; v_call: TRBV30; d_call: TRBD2; cdr3_nt: TGTGCCTGGAGTACCCTGAGACTAGCCAGTGAGCAGTACTTC; cdr3_aa: CAWSTLRLASEQYF
clone_size: .; j_call: TRBJ2-7; v_call: TRBV10-3; d_call: TRBD1; cdr3_nt: TGTGCCATCAGCGGACAGGGGGGCTACGAGCAGTACTTC; cdr3_aa: CAISGQGGYEQYF
clone_size: .; j_call: TRBJ1-5; v_call: TRBV6-6; d_call: .; cdr3_nt: TGTGCCAGCAGTTATGGCAGGACTGGCAATCAGCCCCAGCATTTT; cdr3_aa: CASSYGRTGNQPQHF
clone_size: .; j_call: TRBJ1-1; v_call: TRBV6-5; d_call: TRBD1; cdr3_nt: TGTGCCAGCAACGATCGGACAGGGAACACTGAAGCTTTCTTT; cdr3_aa: CASNDRTGNTEAFF
clone_size: .; j_call: TRBJ2-7; v_call: TRBV7-9; d_call: TRBD1; cdr3_nt: TGTGCCAGCAGCCCCTTGACAGGGACCTACGAGCAGTACTTC; cdr3_aa: CASSPLTGTYEQYF
clone_size: .; j_call: TRBJ1-1; v_call: TRBV5-1; d_call: .; cdr3_nt: TGCGCCAGCAGCTTTAGAGCGAACACTGAAGCTTTCTTT; cdr3_aa: CASSFRANTEAFF
clone_size: .; j_call: TRBJ2-7; v_call: TRBV11-3; d_call: .; cdr3_nt: TGTGCCAGCAGCCACTACAGGGTCTACGAGCAGTACTTC; cdr3_aa: CASSHYRVYEQYF
clone_size: .; j_call: TRBJ2-6; v_call: TRBV19; d_call: TRBD1; cdr3_nt: TGTGCCACTAGGGACAGGGTTCACTCTGGGGCCAACGTCCTGACTTTC; cdr3_aa: CATRDRVHSGANVLTF
clone_size: few; j_call: TRBJ1-3; v_call: TRBV4-1; d_call: .; cdr3_nt: TGCGCCAGCAGCCAGGAGGGTAACACCATATATTTT; cdr3_aa: CASSQEGNTIYF
clone_size: .; j_call: TRBJ1-6; v_call: TRBV4-3; d_call: TRBD1; cdr3_nt: TGCGCCAGCAGCCATCCGGACAGGGGAAATTCACCCCTCCACTTT; cdr3_aa: CASSHPDRGNSPLHF
clone_size: .; j_call: TRBJ1-1; v_call: TRBV15; d_call: .; cdr3_nt: TGTGCCACCAGCAGAGATCCTTTTGAGACTGAAGCTTTCTTT; cdr3_aa: CATSRDPFETEAFF
clone_size: few; j_call: TRBJ2-1; v_call: TRBV12-5; d_call: TRBD1; cdr3_nt: TGTGCTAGTGGTTTGCCAAGGACAGGGAATAAGCAGTTCTTC; cdr3_aa: CASGLPRTGNKQFF
clone_size: .; j_call: TRBJ2-7; v_call: TRBV5-4; d_call: TRBD1; cdr3_nt: TGTGCCAGCAGCCCTAGACAGGGGAAGAACGAGCAGTACTTC; cdr3_aa: CASSPRQGKNEQYF
clone_size: .; j_call: TRBJ2-3; v_call: TRBV2; d_call: TRBD2; cdr3_nt: TGTGCCAGTGGTAGCGGGGGGTCCGCAGATACGCAGTATTTT; cdr3_aa: CASGSGGSADTQYF
clone_size: .; j_call: TRBJ2-1; v_call: TRBV5-4; d_call: TRBD2; cdr3_nt: TGTGCCAGCAGCTTCGGCGGGAGTTACGTCAATGAGCAGTTCTTC; cdr3_aa: CASSFGGSYVNEQFF
clone_size: .; j_call: TRBJ2-7; v_call: TRBV25-1; d_call: .; cdr3_nt: TGTGCCAGTAAGGAGTATTCGTCCTACGAGCAGTACTTC; cdr3_aa: CASKEYSSYEQYF
clone_size: .; j_call: TRBJ2-7; v_call: TRBV10-2; d_call: TRBD1; cdr3_nt: TGCGCCAGCAGTGATATAGGGACAGGAGAGTACGAGCAGTACTTC; cdr3_aa: CASSDIGTGEYEQYF
clone_size: .; j_call: TRBJ1-6; v_call: TRBV7-2; d_call: .; cdr3_nt: TGTGCCAGCGGGCAGAGCTCCTATAATTCACCCCTCCACTTT; cdr3_aa: CASGQSSYNSPLHF
clone_size: .; j_call: TRBJ1-1; v_call: TRBV29-1; d_call: TRBD1; cdr3_nt: TGCAGCGCTCAGACAGGGATGGGGTACACTGAAGCTTTCTTT; cdr3_aa: CSAQTGMGYTEAFF
clone_size: .; j_call: TRBJ2-1; v_call: TRBV11-2; d_call: .; cdr3_nt: TGTGCCAGCTATACCCCCGGGTCCAACAATGAGCAGTTCTTC; cdr3_aa: CASYTPGSNNEQFF
clone_size: .; j_call: TRBJ2-7; v_call: TRBV11-2; d_call: TRBD2; cdr3_nt: TGTGCCAGCAGCTTAGATCTAGCGGTCTACGAGCAGTACTTC; cdr3_aa: CASSLDLAVYEQYF
clone_size: .; j_call: TRBJ2-5; v_call: TRBV5-1; d_call: .; cdr3_nt: TGCGCCAGCAGCTTGGGACAGGCCAAAGAGACCCAGTACTTC; cdr3_aa: CASSLGQAKETQYF
clone_size: .; j_call: TRBJ2-5; v_call: TRBV11-2; d_call: TRBD2; cdr3_nt: TGTGCCAGCAGCTTCGGGGCTAGCGGGGGACAAGAGACCCAGTACTTC; cdr3_aa: CASSFGASGGQETQYF